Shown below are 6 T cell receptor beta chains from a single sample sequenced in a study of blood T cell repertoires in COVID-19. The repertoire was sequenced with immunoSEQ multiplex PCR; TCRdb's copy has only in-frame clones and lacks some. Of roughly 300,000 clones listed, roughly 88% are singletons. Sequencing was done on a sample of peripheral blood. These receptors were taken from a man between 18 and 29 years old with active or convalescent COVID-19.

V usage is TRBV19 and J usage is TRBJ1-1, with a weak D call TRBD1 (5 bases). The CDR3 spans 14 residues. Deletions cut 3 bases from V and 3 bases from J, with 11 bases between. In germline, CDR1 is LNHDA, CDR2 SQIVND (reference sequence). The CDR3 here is CASSMAGRYTEAFF. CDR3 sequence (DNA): TGTGCCAGTAGTATGGCAGGGCGGTACACTGAAGCTTTCTTT.

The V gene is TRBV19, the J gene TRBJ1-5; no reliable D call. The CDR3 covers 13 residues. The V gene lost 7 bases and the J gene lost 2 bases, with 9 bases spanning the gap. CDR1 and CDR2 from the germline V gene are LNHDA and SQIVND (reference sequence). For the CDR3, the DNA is TGTGCCAGTACCGGGATGGGCAATCAGCCCCAGCATTTT. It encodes CASTGMGNQPQHF. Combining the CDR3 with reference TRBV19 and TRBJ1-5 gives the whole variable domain DGGITQSPKYLFRKEGQNVTLSCEQNLNHDAMYWYRQDPGQGLRLIYYSQIVNDFQKGDIAEGYSVSREKKESFPLTVTSAQKNPTAFYLCASTGMGNQPQHFGDGTRLSIL.

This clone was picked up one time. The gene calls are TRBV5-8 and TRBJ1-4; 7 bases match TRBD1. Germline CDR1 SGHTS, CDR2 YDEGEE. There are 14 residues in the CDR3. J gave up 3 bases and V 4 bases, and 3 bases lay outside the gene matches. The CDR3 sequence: CASSTGVANEKLFF. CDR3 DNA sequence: TGTGCCAGCAGCACAGGGGTCGCTAATGAAAAACTGTTTTTT.

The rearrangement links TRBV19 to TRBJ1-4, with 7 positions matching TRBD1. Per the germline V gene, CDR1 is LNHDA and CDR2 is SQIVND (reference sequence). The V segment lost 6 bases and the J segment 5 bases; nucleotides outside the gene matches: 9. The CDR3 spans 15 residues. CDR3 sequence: CASRPRGNRNEKLFF. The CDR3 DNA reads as TGTGCCAGTAGACCCAGGGGGAACCGGAATGAAAAACTGTTTTTT.

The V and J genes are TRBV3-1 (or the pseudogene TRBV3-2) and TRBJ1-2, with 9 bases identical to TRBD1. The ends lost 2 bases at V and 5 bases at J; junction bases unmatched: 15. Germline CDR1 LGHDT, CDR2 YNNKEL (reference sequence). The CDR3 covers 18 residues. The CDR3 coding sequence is TGTGCCAGCAGCCAACCTACCGGGACAGGGCGGGTACCGTATGGCTACACCTTC. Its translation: CASSQPTGTGRVPYGYTF.

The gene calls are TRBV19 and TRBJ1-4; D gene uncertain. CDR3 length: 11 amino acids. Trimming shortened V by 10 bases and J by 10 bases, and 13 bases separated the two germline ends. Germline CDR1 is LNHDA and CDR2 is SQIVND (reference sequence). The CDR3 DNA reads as TGTGCCACCGAGGCCCTTGCAAAACTGTTTTTT. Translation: CATEALAKLFF.